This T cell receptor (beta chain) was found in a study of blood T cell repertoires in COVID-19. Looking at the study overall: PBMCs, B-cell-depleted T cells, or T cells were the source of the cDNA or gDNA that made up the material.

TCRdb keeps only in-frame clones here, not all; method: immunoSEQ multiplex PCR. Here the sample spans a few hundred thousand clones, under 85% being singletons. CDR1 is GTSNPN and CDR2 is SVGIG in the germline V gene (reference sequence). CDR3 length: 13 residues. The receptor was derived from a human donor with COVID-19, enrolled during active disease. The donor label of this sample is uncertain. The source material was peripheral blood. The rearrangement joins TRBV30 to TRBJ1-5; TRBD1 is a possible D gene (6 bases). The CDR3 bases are TGTGCTTCCGGGACATCGAGCAATCAGCCCCAGCATTTT. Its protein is CASGTSSNQPQHF.